This TCR beta chain appears in the sequencing data of a study of shared clonotypes between healthy human individuals. Study information: Per-donor plates numbered three CD4 naive, three CD4 memory, two CD8 naive and one CD8 memory. Study outcomes and limitations: Represented diversity (both genetic and exposure-history) was limited by the small number of donors. Though the depth was large, rarefaction showed that sorted-subset sequencing was incomplete.

Memory CD4+ cells were the fraction left after CD45RA+ naive selection. This table comes from immunoSEQ multiplex PCR, and its TCRdb copy is limited to in-frame clones, with some not included. The table has around 1.1 million clones, roughly 80% seen once. As regards this clone: Its antigen remains unknown.

The sample comprised memory CD4+ T cells from PBMCs. Subset: CD45RA-negative fraction. The clonotype originates from a man aged 18 to 29 in good health. Some clones in this sample may be carry-over from other donors' samples.

The CDR3 sequence: CASSYSTGGRYTF. DNA of the CDR3: TGTGCCAGCAGTTACTCGACAGGGGGACGCTACACCTTC. V usage is TRBV6-5 and J usage is TRBJ1-2, with 9 bases that match TRBD1. This CDR3 spans 13 amino acids. Germline lookup yields CDR1 MNHEY and CDR2 SVGAGI. Trimming removed 0 bases from V and 9 bases from J; junction bases left unmatched: 2.